This T cell receptor (beta chain) originates from a study of CD8+ T cells in alopecia areata. General study points: In scalp and blood, many expanded lesional clones persisted during tofacitinib. Scalp clonality and expanded CD8+ clones among the top 100 showed significant decreases with tofacitinib. For baseline CD8+ expansion, any link to response stays uncertain with one nonresponder.

cDNA reverse transcribed from extracted RNA served as the sequencing template. Libraries were prepared by immunoSEQ multiplex PCR; TCRdb keeps only in-frame clonotypes and omits some of them. The data contain 95,000 to 110,000 clones, around 84% of them singletons. A word on this clone: Antigen specificity is unknown.

The length of the CDR3 is 13 residues. V lost 3 bases to trimming and J lost 6 bases, with 11 bases between them. CDR1 MGHDK and CDR2 SYGVNS come from the germline V gene. The treatment is: oral pan-JAK inhibitor, 5-10 mg twice daily. Cell sorting was applied to PBMCs, and CD4+ and CD8+ T cells were collected. The material was CD8+ T cells sorted from blood, obtained at approximately week 30, from a patient treated with tofacitinib. The chain employs TRBV25-1 and TRBJ1-1; D ambiguous. This receptor was identified in a human donor with alopecia areata. As DNA, the CDR3 is TGTGCCAGCAGTGAGCTGGGAATCTCTGAAGCTTTCTTT. Its translation is CASSELGISEAFF.